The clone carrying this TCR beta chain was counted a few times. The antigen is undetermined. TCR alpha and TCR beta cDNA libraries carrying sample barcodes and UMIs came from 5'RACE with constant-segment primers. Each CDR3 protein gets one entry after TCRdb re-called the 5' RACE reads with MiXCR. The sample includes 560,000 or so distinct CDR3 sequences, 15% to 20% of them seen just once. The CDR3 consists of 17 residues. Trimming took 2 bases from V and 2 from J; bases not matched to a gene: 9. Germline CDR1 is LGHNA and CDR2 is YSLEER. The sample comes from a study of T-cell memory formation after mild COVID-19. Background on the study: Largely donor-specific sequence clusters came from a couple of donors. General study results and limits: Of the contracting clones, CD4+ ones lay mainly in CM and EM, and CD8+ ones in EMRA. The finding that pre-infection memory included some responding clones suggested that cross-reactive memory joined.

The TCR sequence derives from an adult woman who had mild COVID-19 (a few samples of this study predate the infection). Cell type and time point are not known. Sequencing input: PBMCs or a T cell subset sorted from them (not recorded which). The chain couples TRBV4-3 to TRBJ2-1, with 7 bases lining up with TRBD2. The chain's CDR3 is CASSQHTSGTPYNEQFF. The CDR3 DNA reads TGCGCCAGCAGCCAACATACAAGCGGGACCCCCTACAATGAGCAGTTCTTC.